The 16 T cell receptor beta chains below were found in one sample sequenced in a study of T cell repertoires in cytomegalovirus infection. MiXCR, applied by TCRdb to the reads, yields one record per CDR3 protein. The table has some 560,000 distinct CDR3 sequences, almost 40% seen once. No cognate antigen is known for these TCRs. The input for sequencing was cultured PBMCs, taken from culture after CMV antigen stimulation. The receptors stem from a human donor in good health (CMV status not recorded). Some clones in this sample may be carry-over from other donors' samples.

V usage is TRBV7-8 and J usage is TRBJ1-1; D unresolved. The V end was cut by 6 bases, the J end by 5 bases, with 10 bases between. This CDR3 has 12 amino acids. CDR1 is SGHVS and CDR2 is FQNEAQ in the germline V gene. The CDR3 DNA sequence: TGTGCCAGCAGGCCGTCGGAGACTGAAGCTTTCTTT. The encoded protein is CASRPSETEAFF.

This clonotype was observed a handful of times. CDR3 in DNA: TGTGCCAGTAGTATTCGTCGGCAGCCCCAGCATTTT. Translation: CASSIRRQPQHF. This chain links TRBV19 with TRBJ1-5; D is undetermined. The CDR3 is made up of 12 amino acids. Germline CDR1 is LNHDA and CDR2 is SQIVND (reference sequence). The ends were cut back, 3 bases at V and 7 bases at J, with 7 bases in the middle.

The chain recombines TRBV7-8 with TRBJ2-5; TRBD2 matches 9 bases. Trimming took 2 bases from V and 2 from J; bases not matched to a gene: 6. Germline values: CDR1 SGHVS, CDR2 FQNEAQ. The CDR3 consists of 16 residues. In DNA form, the CDR3 reads TGTGCCAGCAGCTTATTAACTAGCGGGTTGCAAGAGACCCAGTACTTC. This gives the protein CASSLLTSGLQETQYF.

V gene TRBV29-1 combines with J gene TRBJ2-1; weak D call: TRBD1 (7 bases). There are 16 residues in the CDR3. Germline V gene lookup returns CDR1 SQVTM and CDR2 ANQGSEA. Trimming stripped 2 bases from V and 7 bases from J, with 21 bases between. The CDR3 region is CSVELQGDLATNEQFF. Written as DNA, the CDR3 is TGCAGCGTTGAACTTCAGGGGGACTTGGCTACAAATGAGCAGTTCTTC.

This chain links TRBV6-6 with TRBJ2-2; a possible D gene is TRBD1 (6 bases). CDR1 is MNHNY, CDR2 SVGAGI, per germline (reference sequence). V was trimmed by 2 bases and J by 0 bases, leaving 13 bases between them. There are 17 residues in the CDR3. CDR3 in DNA: TGTGCCAGCAGTTACGCCGGGACACCCGCGAACACCGGGGAGCTGTTTTTT. Translating gives CASSYAGTPANTGELFF.

This clonotype has only one observation. The rearrangement links TRBV30 to TRBJ2-2; D may be TRBD1 or TRBD2 (5 bases each). The CDR3 has 14 residues. With 2 bases removed from V and 3 bases from J, the gap between germline ends came to 10 bases. Germline CDR1 GTSNPN, CDR2 SVGIG (reference sequence). DNA for the CDR3: TGTGCCTGGAGTTTGGGGGTCGACACCGGGGAGCTGTTTTTT. Translation gives CAWSLGVDTGELFF. Combining the CDR3 with reference TRBV30 and TRBJ2-2 gives the whole variable domain SQTIHQWPATLVQPVGSPLSLECTVEGTSNPNLYWYRQAAGRGLQLLFYSVGIGQISSEVPQNLSASRPQDRQFILSSKKLLLSDSGFYLCAWSLGVDTGELFFGEGSRLTVL.

This clonotype appeared a few times. The V gene is TRBV20-1, the J gene TRBJ2-5, with TRBD1 matching 8 bases. After removal of 1 base from V and 4 bases from J, the junction contained 8 bases not matched to a gene. CDR3 length: 15 residues. Germline V CDR1 and CDR2: DFQATT, SNEGSKA (reference sequence). CDR3 in DNA: TGCAGTGCTAGAGCTAGGACAGGGCGAACAGAGACCCAGTACTTC. This codes for CSARARTGRTETQYF.

This clonotype was counted only a few times. The CDR3 nucleotides read TGTGCCAGCAGCTTCAGGCCTAGCGGGGGGGGGACGCAGTATTTT. Protein product: CASSFRPSGGGTQYF. The chain joins TRBV7-2 to TRBJ2-3; TRBD2 aligns across 12 bases. CDR1 and CDR2 from the germline V gene are SGHTA and FQGNSA. With V trimmed by 3 bases and J by 9 bases, 7 bases remained unmatched. The CDR3 extends over 15 amino acids.

The rearrangement joins TRBV7-9 to TRBJ2-7; D may be TRBD1 (5 bases). Trimming left V 2 bases short and J 12 bases short, with 14 bases between. The germline V gene encodes CDR1 SEHNR and CDR2 FQNEAQ (reference sequence). This CDR3 is 12 amino acids long. The DNA for the CDR3 is TGTGCCAGCAGCTTAACACAGGTCCTCACGTACTTC. It translates to CASSLTQVLTYF. The full variable domain, completed using reference TRBV7-9 and TRBJ2-7, is DTGVSQNPRHKITKRGQNVTFRCDPISEHNRLYWYRQTLGQGPEFLTYFQNEAQLEKSRLLSDRFSAERPKGSFSTLEIQRTEQGDSAMYLCASSLTQVLTYFGPGTRLTVT.

The chain recombines TRBV7-2 with TRBJ2-3; D gene uncertain. V shed 3 bases and J shed 0 bases, with 10 bases lying between them. Germline lookup yields CDR1 SGHTA and CDR2 FQGNSA. This CDR3 comprises 15 residues. CDR3 sequence: CASSFGGSSTDTQYF. CDR3 nucleotide sequence: TGTGCCAGCAGCTTTGGTGGTTCCAGCACAGATACGCAGTATTTT.

The rearrangement joins TRBV7-2 to TRBJ1-1, with 8 bases aligning to TRBD1. The germline V gene has CDR1 SGHTA and CDR2 FQGNSA. This CDR3 comprises 15 residues. With 4 bases clipped from V and 4 bases from J, the junction kept 8 bases outside the gene matches. CDR3 DNA: TGTGCCAGCAGCTCTAGGGGGACAGGACCCACTGAAGCTTTCTTT. It is translated as CASSSRGTGPTEAFF.

This clonotype showed up just a few times. This chain joins TRBV7-9 and TRBJ2-3, with TRBD2 matching over 12 bases. Germline assignment: CDR1 SEHNR and CDR2 FQNEAQ (reference sequence). V lost 6 bases, J lost 6 bases, and 7 bases stayed unmatched. This CDR3 is built from 15 residues. This CDR3 is CASSRRLAGDDTQYF. As DNA, the CDR3 is TGTGCCAGCAGTCGTCGACTAGCGGGGGATGATACGCAGTATTTT.

This clonotype occurred a few times. The chain uses TRBV6-1 and TRBJ2-5; TRBD2 is a possible D gene (6 bases). This CDR3 contains 17 residues. The V and J ends lost 0 bases and 6 bases respectively, with 20 bases between them. The germline V gene encodes CDR1 MNHNS and CDR2 SASEGT. CDR3 nucleotides: TGTGCCAGCAGTGAAGCGCATCTGACTAGGCCCCTTCAGACCCAGTACTTC. Protein: CASSEAHLTRPLQTQYF.

The V gene is TRBV6-2 or TRBV6-3, the J gene TRBJ2-1, with 10 bases identical to TRBD2. Per the germline V gene, CDR1 is MNHEY and CDR2 is SVGEGT. The junction had 13 bases not matched to a gene; V was cut back by 2 bases and J by 9 bases. The CDR3 runs to 17 residues. The CDR3 protein is CASSYPEPSGGASEQFF. CDR3 nucleotides: TGTGCCAGCAGTTACCCGGAGCCCAGCGGGGGGGCTAGTGAGCAGTTCTTC.

The chain is built from TRBV7-2 and TRBJ2-3, with TRBD2 identical over 7 bases. CDR3 size: 15 residues. V dropped 3 bases and J dropped 4; count of bases not matched to a gene: 7. Germline values: CDR1 SGHTA, CDR2 FQGNSA. In DNA, the CDR3 is TGTGCCAGCAGCTTTTCGCGGGAGAATGCAGATACGCAGTATTTT. This gives the protein CASSFSRENADTQYF. The full variable domain, in which reference TRBV7-2 and TRBJ2-3 provide the parts outside the CDR3, is GAGVSQSPSNKVTEKGKDVELRCDPISGHTALYWYRQSLGQGLEFLIYFQGNSAPDKSGLPSDRFSAERTGGSVSTLTIQRTQQEDSAVYLCASSFSRENADTQYFGPGTRLTVL.

The chain is built from TRBV7-9 and TRBJ2-7; the D gene is possibly TRBD2 (6 bases). Trimming pared 5 bases from V and 7 bases from J, leaving 21 bases between. The germline CDR1 and CDR2 sequences are SEHNR and FQNEAQ (reference sequence). The CDR3 has 15 amino acids. CDR3 sequence reads: CASSVSRSGEGEQYF. In DNA, the CDR3 is TGTGCCAGCAGCGTTAGTCGCTCGGGAGAGGGGGAGCAGTACTTC.